This T cell receptor (beta chain) is from a study of spatial heterogeneity in lung cancer. Study-wide findings and caveats: It was found that expanded intratumoral alpha and beta TCR counts tracked tumor mutation counts. Sequencing reached an estimated coverage of tumor T cells that was only approximately 7.4% for alpha chains and 13% for beta chains.

TCRdb used MiXCR to reprocess the 5' RACE reads, holding one entry per CDR3 protein. The sample lists 1,500 to 2,000 distinct CDR3 sequences; about 4.2% were seen once. This clonotype is deemed medium-sized. No antigen is known for it. The CDR3 is 17 residues long. In germline, CDR1 is KGHSH, CDR2 LQKENI. Trimming took off 3 bases at V and 9 bases at J, with 24 bases between the two ends. Time point defined: sample taken at primary tumor resection. Sequencing of whole RNA from tumor, nontumor lung or frozen PBMC involved no sorting. This chain uses TRBV18 with TRBJ2-4; possibly TRBD1 or TRBD2 for D (5 bases each). The sample consisted of lung tumor tissue, taken at surgery. The TCR was taken from a male donor with early-stage non-small cell lung cancer. The chain's CDR3 is CASSPLPPGTADGIQYF. The CDR3 coding sequence is TGTGCCAGCTCACCCCTACCACCTGGGACCGCTGACGGCATTCAGTACTTC.